This TCR beta chain derives from a study of PD-1 blockade in classical Hodgkin lymphoma. All the patients suffered relapse after autologous stem cell transplantation, and brentuximab vedotin exposure differed. General study findings and limits: Anyone who began nivolumab under 1 year after ASCT was excluded.

Trimming left V 5 bases short and J 8 bases short, with 16 bases between. Germline V gene data show CDR1 as SGHTA and CDR2 as FQGNSA. The CDR3 is 14 residues long. Remarks on this clone: Its antigen is unknown.

The method was immunoSEQ multiplex PCR; TCRdb's version includes in-frame clones alone and lacks a portion of them. The sample includes around 50,000 clones, 91% seen only once; the top ten take about 10%. The gene calls are TRBV7-2 and TRBJ2-1; no clear D gene. This clonotype originated in a human donor with classical Hodgkin lymphoma. The sequencing here drew on peripheral blood mononuclear cells (PBMCs), taken before the second cycle of nivolumab. CDR3 in DNA: TGTGCCAGCAGCCCGCAAATTGTAGTCCATGAGCAGTTCTTC. This encodes CASSPQIVVHEQFF.